This T cell receptor (beta chain) was identified during a study of blood T cell repertoires in COVID-19. Study-level information: Spain, Italy and the United States supplied samples that represented acute and convalescent COVID-19. Sources were T cells, B-cell-depleted T cells, or PBMCs; the material itself was cDNA or gDNA.

In its sample, this clone was seen once. V lost 2 bases and J lost 4; bases outside the gene matches: 6. This CDR3 region has 15 residues. Germline lookup yields CDR1 SGDLS and CDR2 YYNGEE. Under the authors' procedure: Estimated nucleated cell counts came from reference gene primer amplification. The method was immunoSEQ multiplex PCR; TCRdb's version includes in-frame clones alone and lacks a portion of them. The D gene and trimming were derived from the DNA, and the V and J assignments and clone size from that table. This sample has approximately 120,000 clones, with about 87% found just once. The clonotype was recovered from a human donor in a cohort sampled during active COVID-19. Sequences were obtained from peripheral blood. The chain is built from TRBV9 and TRBJ2-3; TRBD2 matches 8 bases. This CDR3 is CASSVSSGLSDTQYF. In DNA, the CDR3 is TGTGCCAGCAGCGTCTCTAGCGGGTTATCAGATACGCAGTATTTT.